The TCR beta chain described here comes from a study of shared clonotypes between healthy human individuals. Trimming left V 0 bases short and J 6 bases short, with 13 bases between. Germline CDR1 and CDR2: SGHNT and YYREEE (reference sequence). CDR3 length equals 14 residues. Participating donors were healthy, HIV-negative adults free of recent acute infections or vaccinations. Researchers drew on about 90 million PBMCs for genomic DNA from unsorted samples. The unsorted PBMC sample used ten immunoSEQ deep assay plates. Using immunoSEQ multiplex PCR, the repertoire was profiled, and TCRdb retains in-frame clones only, with some absent. Of roughly 500,000 clones listed, about 79% are singletons. This clone was found a few times.

Source material: PBMCs. The chain links TRBV5-4 to TRBJ2-7; tentatively, D is TRBD2 (5 bases). The receptor was derived from a woman aged 40 to 50 in good health. Some clones in this sample may be carry-over from other donors' samples. The CDR3 DNA follows: TGTGCCAGCAGCTTGGCGCCCGGGAAAGGCGAGCAGTACTTC. This gives the protein CASSLAPGKGEQYF.